This T cell receptor beta chain was sequenced in a study of blood T cell repertoires in COVID-19. Study-wide background: The United States, Italy and Spain were the sources of the acute and convalescent COVID-19 samples. T cells, B-cell-depleted T cells, or PBMCs supplied cDNA or gDNA.

The CDR3 is made up of 15 amino acids. The germline CDR1 and CDR2 sequences are MNHNY and SVGAGI (reference sequence). The trim removed 5 bases at V and 4 bases at J, leaving 9 bases unmatched. Authors' methods: Nucleated cell number was recorded as an estimate derived from reference gene primer amplification. Profiled with immunoSEQ multiplex PCR; TCRdb holds only in-frame clones, not every one. That table supplies the V and J calls and clone size; D and trimming were determined from the DNA. The data contain tens of thousands of clones, approximately 78% of them singletons. Sequencing was performed on peripheral blood. The TCR was taken from a man aged 50 to 60 with active or convalescent COVID-19. This chain connects TRBV6-6 to TRBJ2-7, with 9 bases aligning to TRBD1. The CDR3 here is CASSDPGQGDYEQYV. CDR3 nucleotide sequence: TGTGCCAGCAGTGACCCGGGACAGGGTGATTACGAGCAGTACGTC.